This TCR beta chain was found in a study of radiotherapy plus CTLA-4 blockade in lung cancer listed by TCRdb under 2018. Concerning the study at large: Objective responses occurred in roughly 20% of enrolled patients, and 25% to 40% achieved disease control. On the study overall, not on this receptor specifically: TCR clones derived from tumors expanded in peripheral blood after treatment with radiotherapy and ipilimumab. Increased serum interferon-beta after radiation, together with early dynamic changes in blood T cell clones, were reported to be the strongest predictors of response.

The sample holds one count of this clone. There is no known antigen for this receptor. One base away there is no much larger clone; base qualities are not given. In this study, focal radiation therapy paired with CTLA-4 blockade (ipilimumab) was tested in patients who had chemo-refractory metastatic non-small-cell lung cancer. Libraries were made using the immunoSEQ multiplex PCR assay. TCRdb limited this immuneACCESS table to in-frame rearrangements with V and J called. A share of clones is missing; checked studies link under half to unresolved V genes, and the rest is unexplained. In this sample the table shows around 80,000 clones, over 65% of which occur a single time. 9.5% to 10% of the sample comes from the top ten. Deletion took 6 bases off V and 2 bases off J, with a span of 14 bases between the germline ends. Its CDR3 holds 14 amino acids, cysteine through phenylalanine. Of all the DNA, just the CDR3 is kept, 42 bases in frame from base 1. Looking up the germline V gene (reference sequence) yields CDR1 SEHNR and CDR2 FQNEAQ.

The clonotype originates from a human donor with non-small cell lung cancer whose response to radiotherapy plus ipilimumab could not be evaluated. Sequences were derived from peripheral blood, sampled from a patient treated with radiotherapy plus ipilimumab. The chain joins TRBV7-9 to TRBJ2-7; the D gene cannot be resolved reliably. CDR3 region: CASSPRGATYEQYF. The nucleotide sequence reads as follows: TGTGCCAGCAGTCCTCGAGGAGCTACCTACGAGCAGTACTTC.